These 24 T cell receptor beta chains originate from one sample sequenced in a study of T cells in Graves' hyperthyroidism and ophthalmopathy. Authors of the study amplified TCR beta CDR3 regions from RNA transcripts. Researchers ran a first-round RT-PCR on the TCR CDR3 using the HTBI primer set. A single record per CDR3 protein comes from TCRdb applying MiXCR to the multiplex PCR reads. The sample has around 620,000 distinct CDR3 sequences; roughly 16% are singletons. The sample consisted of blood. The origin of the receptors is a woman in her twenties or thirties with Graves' hyperthyroidism.

With regard to this clonotype: Since a much larger clone is just one base distant, this may be a read error. V usage is TRBV27 and J usage is TRBJ2-5, with D possibly being TRBD1 or TRBD2 (5 bases each). The CDR3 length is 16 residues. Germline V gene data show CDR1 as MNHEY and CDR2 as SMNVEV (reference sequence). The ends were cut back, 4 bases at V and 11 bases at J, with 26 bases in the middle. The CDR3 region is CASSSDRRVGRNTQYF. The CDR3 region has the DNA TGTGCCAGCAGTTCCGACAGAAGGGTTGGGAGAAACACTCAGTACTTC.

In the case of this clonotype: This may be a read error: a much more frequent sequence differs by one nucleotide. This chain links TRBV30 with TRBJ2-3; 10 bases fit TRBD1. The CDR3 sequence is 12 residues long. Germline assignment: CDR1 GTSNPN and CDR2 SVGIG (reference sequence). The CDR3 region is CGWDRGTDTQYF. The CDR3 nucleotides read TGTGGCTGGGACAGGGGAACAGATACGCAGTATTTT.

This clonotype appeared a few times. The chain couples TRBV28 to TRBJ2-2, with TRBD2 matching 10 bases. Trimming at V came to 3 bases and at J to 5 bases, leaving 6 bases not matched to a gene. Germline CDR1 and CDR2: MDHEN and SYDVKM. The CDR3 is 16 residues long. In DNA form, the CDR3 reads TGTGCCAGCAGTTTGGGGCGTAGCGGGAGGACCGGGGAGCTGTTTTTT. Protein product: CASSLGRSGRTGELFF. Supplemented by reference TRBV28 and TRBJ2-2, the full variable domain reads DVKVTQSSRYLVKRTGEKVFLECVQDMDHENMFWYRQDPGLGLRLIYFSYDVKMKEKGDIPEGYSVSREKKERFSLILESASTNQTSMYLCASSLGRSGRTGELFFGEGSRLTVL.

The chain links TRBV30 to TRBJ1-1; 7 bases match TRBD1. The CDR3 extends over 16 amino acids. Germline assignment: CDR1 GTSNPN and CDR2 SVGIG (reference sequence). V lost 2 bases to trimming and J lost 0 bases; unmatched junction nucleotides: 9. The CDR3 spells CAWSSPRQGMNTEAFF. As DNA, the CDR3 is TGTGCCTGGAGTTCCCCCAGACAGGGAATGAACACTGAAGCTTTCTTT.

This clonotype was detected only a few times. This rearrangement joins TRBV29-1 to TRBJ2-7; D not resolved. CDR3 length equals 12 residues. V lost 5 bases, J lost 1 base, and 9 bases lay in between. Germline CDR1 reads SQVTM; CDR2 reads ANQGSEA. CDR3 region: CSVYSESYEQYF. The CDR3 nucleotides are TGCAGCGTTTACTCGGAATCCTACGAGCAGTACTTC.

This clonotype was recorded a few times. The chain carries TRBV7-9 and TRBJ2-1, with D possibly TRBD1 on 5 matching bases. The germline CDR1 and CDR2 sequences are SEHNR and FQNEAQ (reference sequence). V shed 1 base and J shed 9 bases, with 16 bases lying between them. The CDR3 has 15 residues. The CDR3 region is CASSLGVTGRSEQFF. As DNA, the CDR3 is TGTGCCAGCAGCTTAGGGGTCACAGGCCGGAGTGAGCAGTTCTTC.

This clonotype was counted many times. The chain joins TRBV6-2 or TRBV6-3 to TRBJ2-3; TRBD1 matches at 8 bases. The CDR3 contains 18 residues. Germline V CDR1 and CDR2: MNHEY, SVGEGT. Trimming removed 0 bases from V and 3 bases from J; junction bases left unmatched: 11. CDR3 loop: CASSYSGQVRRMTDTQYF. CDR3 in DNA: TGTGCCAGCAGTTACTCGGGACAGGTCCGTAGGATGACAGATACGCAGTATTTT.

This chain connects TRBV14 to TRBJ2-1; 9 bases are a match to TRBD1. The ends lost 5 bases at V and 11 bases at J; junction bases unmatched: 7. This CDR3 has 13 residues. Germline V gene lookup returns CDR1 SGHDN and CDR2 FVKESK. CDR3 nucleotide sequence: TGTGCCAGCAGCTACCGGGACAGGGTAAAGCAGTTCTTC. This sequence encodes CASSYRDRVKQFF. Variable domain in full (rest from reference TRBV14 and TRBJ2-1): EAGVTQFPSHSVIEKGQTVTLRCDPISGHDNLYWYRRVMGKEIKFLLHFVKESKQDESGMPNNRFLAERTGGTYSTLKVQPAELEDSGVYFCASSYRDRVKQFFGPGTRLTVL.

A few counts support this clonotype. The V call is TRBV12-3 or TRBV12-4, the J call TRBJ1-2, with D maybe TRBD1 (5 bases). This CDR3 contains 14 residues. V was cut by 6 bases and J by 4 bases, with 15 bases left in between. The CDR3 protein is CASSPQTGPYGYTF. Written as DNA, the CDR3 is TGTGCCAGCAGCCCTCAAACGGGGCCCTATGGCTACACCTTC.

V is TRBV9 and J is TRBJ2-3, with 7 nucleotides matching TRBD2. Germline V gene lookup returns CDR1 SGDLS and CDR2 YYNGEE. After removal of 0 bases from V and 2 bases from J, the junction contained 3 bases not matched to a gene. This CDR3 contains 15 residues. This CDR3 reads CASSVASGPTDTQYF. The CDR3, as DNA: TGTGCCAGCAGCGTAGCTAGCGGACCCACAGATACGCAGTATTTT.

This clonotype was detected many times. V usage is TRBV30 and J usage is TRBJ1-1; 7 positions agree with TRBD1. With 7 bases clipped from V and 1 base from J, the junction kept 6 bases outside the gene matches. The germline V gene has CDR1 GTSNPN and CDR2 SVGIG (reference sequence). This CDR3 is 13 amino acids long. CDR3 in amino acids: CALTGVENTEAFF. In nucleotides, the CDR3 is TGTGCCTTAACAGGGGTGGAGAACACTGAAGCTTTCTTT.

This clonotype was observed a handful of times. The chain carries TRBV9 and TRBJ2-5; tentative D call: TRBD2 (5 bases). This CDR3 is built from 15 residues. Germline CDR1 SGDLS, CDR2 YYNGEE. Trimming pared 0 bases from V and 5 bases from J, leaving 14 bases between. The CDR3 coding sequence is TGTGCCAGCAGCGTAGGAGGGAGTGGCAAGGAGACCCAGTACTTC. This sequence encodes CASSVGGSGKETQYF.

With regard to this clonotype: A much larger clone differs by one base, so this may be a read error. The chain combines TRBV11-3 with TRBJ2-1; TRBD2 matches at 9 bases. The CDR3 totals 15 residues. CDR1 is SGHNT and CDR2 is YENEEA in the germline V gene. The V and J ends lost 4 bases and 7 bases, in that order; junction bases with no gene match: 8. CDR3 bases: TGTGCCAGCAGCTCCCCTAGCGGGATCTTAAATGAGCAGTTCTTC. Translating gives CASSSPSGILNEQFF. Variable domain in full (rest from reference TRBV11-3 and TRBJ2-1): EAGVVQSPRYKIIEKKQPVAFWCNPISGHNTLYWYLQNLGQGPELLIRYENEEAVDDSQLPKDRFSAERLKGVDSTLKIQPAELGDSAVYLCASSSPSGILNEQFFGPGTRLTVL.

The table lists this clonotype with many counts. The chain couples TRBV12-3 or TRBV12-4 to TRBJ2-5; TRBD1 matches at 7 bases. V gave up 6 bases and J gave up 0 bases; unmatched junction bases: 4. The length of the CDR3 is 14 residues. The CDR3 reads CASRPTGYQETQYF. DNA for the CDR3: TGTGCCAGCAGACCGACAGGGTACCAAGAGACCCAGTACTTC.

J is TRBJ2-1 and V is TRBV11-2, with 7 bases lining up with TRBD2. Germline V gene lookup returns CDR1 SGHAT and CDR2 FQNNGV. Trimming at V came to 5 bases and at J to 8 bases, leaving 15 bases not matched to a gene. The CDR3 loop spans 16 amino acids. The CDR3 DNA reads TGTGCCAGCAGCCAAGATGCGGGACTAAAGAGGGATGAGCAGTTCTTC. It codes for CASSQDAGLKRDEQFF.

Concerning this clonotype: An end of the junction does not agree with germline; a read error may underlie this. The chain is built from TRBV7-2 and TRBJ2-1; possible D gene TRBD2, 6 bases. CDR1 is SGHTA and CDR2 is FQGNSA in the germline V gene. This CDR3 region has 14 residues. The CDR3 spells CAGSPITGVSEQFF. The CDR3 DNA is TGTGCCGGCAGCCCAATTACGGGAGTGTCTGAGCAGTTCTTC.

This clonotype was recorded at least ten times. The chain couples TRBV24-1 to TRBJ2-3; possibly TRBD2 for D (5 bases). The germline gives CDR1 KGHDR, CDR2 SFDVKD. V was cut by 3 bases and J by 4 bases, with 13 bases left in between. This CDR3 contains 15 residues. In DNA form, the CDR3 reads TGTGCCACCAGTGATCGTGGAGAGGGATCAGATACGCAGTATTTT. Its protein is CATSDRGEGSDTQYF.

The chain employs TRBV19 and TRBJ2-2, with D unresolved. V was pared by 3 bases and J by 1 base, with 12 bases between. This CDR3 has 16 amino acids. The V gene's germline CDR1 is LNHDA and CDR2 SQIVND (reference sequence). CDR3 amino acids: CASSMDQPENTGELFF. The CDR3 bases are TGTGCCAGTAGTATGGATCAGCCCGAGAACACCGGGGAGCTGTTTTTT.

To note about this clonotype: Possible read error: a much larger clone is one base away. V gene TRBV18 combines with J gene TRBJ2-1; TRBD2 matches 7 bases. The CDR3 consists of 13 residues. The germline V gene has CDR1 KGHSH and CDR2 LQKENI. CDR3 region: CASSPGGVNELFF. The CDR3 DNA sequence: TGTGCCAGCTCACCGGGGGGGGTCAATGAGCTGTTCTTC.

This clonotype was detected many times. V and J are TRBV20-1 and TRBJ1-1, with D perhaps TRBD1 (5 bases). V was pared by 3 bases and J by 0 bases, with 8 bases between. Germline lookup yields CDR1 DFQATT and CDR2 SNEGSKA (reference sequence). This CDR3 is built from 13 residues. CDR3: CSASGALNTEAFF. In DNA form, the CDR3 reads TGCAGTGCTAGCGGGGCCCTGAACACTGAAGCTTTCTTT.

This clonotype was seen at least ten times. The V and J genes are TRBV6-1 and TRBJ1-4; TRBD1 might be the D (5 bases). CDR1 is MNHNS and CDR2 is SASEGT in the germline V gene. V lost 8 bases and J 7 bases, leaving 14 bases between the germline ends. This CDR3 comprises 13 residues. CDR3 bases: TGTGCCAGCTGGAGGGGCGCAGGTGAAAAACTGTTTTTT. Protein: CASWRGAGEKLFF.

This chain connects TRBV30 to TRBJ1-5, with D possibly TRBD1 on 5 matching bases. V was shortened by 4 bases and J by 5 bases, with 21 bases between the two germline ends. The germline CDR1 and CDR2 sequences are GTSNPN and SVGIG (reference sequence). The CDR3 has 16 amino acids. The chain's CDR3 is CAWIRPHERGYQPQHF. The CDR3 DNA reads TGTGCCTGGATTAGGCCTCATGAAAGGGGATATCAGCCCCAGCATTTT.

This clonotype was recorded at least ten times. The rearrangement joins TRBV9 to TRBJ2-7, with 8 bases lining up with TRBD2. This CDR3 is built from 16 residues. With 3 bases clipped from V and 0 bases from J, the junction kept 8 bases outside the gene matches. Germline V lookup: CDR1 SGDLS, CDR2 YYNGEE. The CDR3 loop reads CASSDSGTGSSYEQYF. CDR3 sequence (DNA): TGTGCCAGCAGCGATAGCGGGACGGGGAGCTCCTACGAGCAGTACTTC.

The V gene is TRBV5-4, the J gene TRBJ2-1, with TRBD1 matching 8 bases. CDR1 and CDR2 (germline): SGHNT, YYREEE (reference sequence). The CDR3 runs to 15 residues. V was clipped by 4 bases and J by 7 bases; unmatched bases: 10. This chain's CDR3 is CASSTGQGWENEQFF. The DNA of the CDR3 is TGTGCCAGCAGCACCGGACAGGGTTGGGAGAATGAGCAGTTCTTC. Drawing the rest from reference TRBV5-4 and TRBJ2-1, the complete variable domain is ETGVTQSPTHLIKTRGQQVTLRCSSQSGHNTVSWYQQALGQGPQFIFQYYREEENGRGNFPPRFSGLQFPNYSSELNVNALELDDSALYLCASSTGQGWENEQFFGPGTRLTVL.